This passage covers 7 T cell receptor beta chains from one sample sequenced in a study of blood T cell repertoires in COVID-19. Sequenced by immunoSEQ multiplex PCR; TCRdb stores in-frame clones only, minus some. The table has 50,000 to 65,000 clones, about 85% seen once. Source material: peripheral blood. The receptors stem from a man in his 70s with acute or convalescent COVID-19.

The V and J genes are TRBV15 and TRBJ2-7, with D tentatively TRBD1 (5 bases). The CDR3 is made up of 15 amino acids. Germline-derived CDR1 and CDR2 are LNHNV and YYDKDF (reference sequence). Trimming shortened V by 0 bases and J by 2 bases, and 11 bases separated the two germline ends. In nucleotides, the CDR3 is TGTGCCACCAGCAGAGATGGCTTAGGGGCCTACGAGCAGTACTTC. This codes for CATSRDGLGAYEQYF.

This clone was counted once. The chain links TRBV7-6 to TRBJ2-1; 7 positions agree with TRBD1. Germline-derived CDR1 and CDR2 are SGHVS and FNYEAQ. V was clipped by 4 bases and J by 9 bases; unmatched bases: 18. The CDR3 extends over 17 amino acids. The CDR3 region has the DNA TGTGCCAGCAGCTCCCTGGGGGATAGGGGGCTTCGATTTGAGCAGTTCTTC. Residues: CASSSLGDRGLRFEQFF.

For the CDR3, the DNA is TGTGCCAGCAGTGTCGAGGGCCTGGATCAGCCCCAGCATTTT. Protein sequence: CASSVEGLDQPQHF. This sequence joins TRBV2 and TRBJ1-5; no clear D gene. CDR3 size: 14 residues. Trimming stripped 4 bases from V and 5 bases from J, with 12 bases between. Germline V gene sequence: CDR1 SNHLY, CDR2 FYNNEI.

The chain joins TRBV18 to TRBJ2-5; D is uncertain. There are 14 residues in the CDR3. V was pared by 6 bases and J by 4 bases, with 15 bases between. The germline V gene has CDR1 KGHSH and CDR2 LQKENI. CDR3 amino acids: CASSRDLAGETQYF. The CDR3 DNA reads TGTGCCAGCTCTCGCGACTTAGCCGGAGAGACCCAGTACTTC.

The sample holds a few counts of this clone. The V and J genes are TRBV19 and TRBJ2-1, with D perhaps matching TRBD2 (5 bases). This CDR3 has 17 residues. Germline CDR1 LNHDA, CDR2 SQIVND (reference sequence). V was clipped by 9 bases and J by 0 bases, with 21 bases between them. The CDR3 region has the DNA TGTGCCAGCCGTCCCCCGAGGGTTGGTAGCTCCTACAATGAGCAGTTCTTC. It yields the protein CASRPPRVGSSYNEQFF. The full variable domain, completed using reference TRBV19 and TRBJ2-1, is DGGITQSPKYLFRKEGQNVTLSCEQNLNHDAMYWYRQDPGQGLRLIYYSQIVNDFQKGDIAEGYSVSREKKESFPLTVTSAQKNPTAFYLCASRPPRVGSSYNEQFFGPGTRLTVL.

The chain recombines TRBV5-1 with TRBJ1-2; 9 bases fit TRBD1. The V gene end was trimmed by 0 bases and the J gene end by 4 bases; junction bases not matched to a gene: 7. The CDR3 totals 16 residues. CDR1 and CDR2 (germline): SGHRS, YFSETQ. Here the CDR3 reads CASSLGQQGASYGYTF. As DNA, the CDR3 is TGCGCCAGCAGCTTGGGCCAACAGGGGGCGAGCTATGGCTACACCTTC.

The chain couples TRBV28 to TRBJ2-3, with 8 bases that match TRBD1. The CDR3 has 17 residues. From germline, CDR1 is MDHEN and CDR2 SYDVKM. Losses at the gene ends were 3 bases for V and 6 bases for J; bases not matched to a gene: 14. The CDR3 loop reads CASSFLVTRTGMDTQYF. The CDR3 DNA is TGTGCCAGCAGTTTCCTCGTAACTCGGACAGGGATGGATACGCAGTATTTT.